The entry below describes one T cell receptor beta chain. Generated by immunoSEQ multiplex PCR, the TCRdb table keeps only in-frame clones and is missing some. The table records some 200,000 clones, 65% to 90% of them present only once. This specimen comes from a study of blood T cell repertoires in COVID-19. Those who participated ranged in age from roughly 18 to 89 years and resided in under 25 US areas. This CDR3 has 14 amino acids. V gave up 4 bases and J gave up 5 bases, with 11 bases separating them. The germline gives CDR1 SEHNR, CDR2 FQNEAQ (reference sequence). The rearrangement uses TRBV7-9 and TRBJ1-4; D might be TRBD1 (5 bases). The receptor was derived from a man aged 35-49 years who had recovered from COVID-19. The material sequenced was PBMCs or T cells enriched from blood (not recorded which). For the CDR3, the DNA is TGTGCCAGCAGCTCTCGACAGTCAAATGAAAAACTGTTTTTT. Protein sequence: CASSSRQSNEKLFF.